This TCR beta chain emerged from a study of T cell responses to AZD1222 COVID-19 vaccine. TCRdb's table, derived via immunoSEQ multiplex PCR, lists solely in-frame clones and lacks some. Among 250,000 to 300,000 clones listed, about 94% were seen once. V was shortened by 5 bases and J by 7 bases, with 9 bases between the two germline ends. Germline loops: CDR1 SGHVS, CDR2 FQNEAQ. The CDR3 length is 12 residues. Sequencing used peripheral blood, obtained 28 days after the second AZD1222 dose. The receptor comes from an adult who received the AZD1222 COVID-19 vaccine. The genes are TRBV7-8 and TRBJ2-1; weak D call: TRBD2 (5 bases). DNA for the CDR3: TGTGCCAGCAGCAATTCGGGAAATGAGCAGTTCTTC. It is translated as CASSNSGNEQFF.